These 8 T cell receptor beta chains came from one sample sequenced in a study of blood T cell repertoires in COVID-19. The method was immunoSEQ multiplex PCR; TCRdb's version includes in-frame clones alone and lacks a portion of them. The sample has under 400,000 clones; 90% are singletons. Sample: peripheral blood. The receptors here all came from a man between 18 and 35 years old with active or convalescent COVID-19.

This clone was seen once. V is TRBV25-1 and J is TRBJ2-1; 8 bases fit TRBD2. This CDR3 has 16 residues. V shed 2 bases and J 2 bases; nucleotides not matched to a gene: 5. CDR1 is MGHDK and CDR2 is SYGVNS in the germline V gene. CDR3 amino acids: CASSEQASGPYNEQFF. CDR3 nucleotides: TGTGCCAGCAGTGAACAGGCTAGCGGGCCCTACAATGAGCAGTTCTTC. The entire variable domain, with the rest obtained from reference TRBV25-1 and TRBJ2-1, is as follows: EADIYQTPRYLVIGTGKKITLECSQTMGHDKMYWYQQDPGMELHLIHYSYGVNSTEKGDLSSESTVSRIRTEHFPLTLESARPSHTSQYLCASSEQASGPYNEQFFGPGTRLTVL.

This rearrangement joins TRBV19 to TRBJ1-6, with TRBD1 as a possible D gene (6 bases). Germline assignment: CDR1 LNHDA and CDR2 SQIVND (reference sequence). V lost 6 bases and J 9 bases, leaving 12 bases between the germline ends. The CDR3 consists of 13 residues. The CDR3 protein is CASRATGSSPLHF. The CDR3 bases are TGTGCCAGTAGAGCAACAGGGAGTTCACCCCTCCACTTT.

The V and J genes are TRBV6-2 or TRBV6-3 and TRBJ1-1; D gene ambiguous. CDR3 size: 13 residues. The V and J ends lost 2 bases and 4 bases respectively, with 8 bases between them. Germline CDR1 is MNHEY and CDR2 is SVGEGT. This CDR3 reads CASSYVGSTEAFF. The DNA for the CDR3 is TGTGCCAGCAGTTACGTGGGGAGCACTGAAGCTTTCTTT.

The chain combines TRBV30 with TRBJ2-2; 11 nucleotides agree with TRBD2. CDR1 and CDR2 (germline): GTSNPN, SVGIG (reference sequence). Trimming took 3 bases from V and 6 from J; bases not matched to a gene: 9. The CDR3 is made up of 16 amino acids. In DNA, the CDR3 is TGTGCCTGGAGAACAACTAGCGGGAGTGCGGCCGGGGAGCTGTTTTTT. Its protein product is CAWRTTSGSAAGELFF. Full variable domain (missing parts from reference TRBV30 and TRBJ2-2): SQTIHQWPATLVQPVGSPLSLECTVEGTSNPNLYWYRQAAGRGLQLLFYSVGIGQISSEVPQNLSASRPQDRQFILSSKKLLLSDSGFYLCAWRTTSGSAAGELFFGEGSRLTVL.

This clone appeared a single time. This chain links TRBV14 with TRBJ2-6, with 8 bases matching TRBD1. V lost 0 bases to trimming and J lost 0 bases; unmatched junction nucleotides: 4. Germline V gives CDR1 SGHDN, CDR2 FVKESK. The CDR3 is made up of 18 amino acids. The CDR3: CASSQDQGAPSGANVLTF. The CDR3 nucleotides are TGTGCCAGCAGCCAAGACCAGGGGGCTCCCTCTGGGGCCAACGTCCTGACTTTC.

V and J are TRBV7-2 and TRBJ2-5, with D perhaps TRBD2 (6 bases). CDR1 SGHTA and CDR2 FQGNSA come from the germline V gene. Trimming took off 5 bases at V and 5 bases at J, with 15 bases between the two ends. The CDR3 spans 14 residues. The CDR3 is CASSQGPEGETQYF. CDR3 nucleotide sequence: TGTGCCAGCAGCCAGGGTCCGGAGGGGGAGACCCAGTACTTC.

V and J are TRBV5-1 and TRBJ2-7; 8 positions agree with TRBD1. V was pared by 2 bases and J by 0 bases, with 7 bases of the junction left unmatched. CDR1 SGHRS and CDR2 YFSETQ come from the germline V gene. The CDR3 totals 16 residues. This CDR3 reads CASSFQWTGNSYEQYF. DNA for the CDR3: TGCGCCAGCAGCTTCCAATGGACAGGGAACTCCTACGAGCAGTACTTC.

V is TRBV19 and J is TRBJ2-7; 8 nucleotides agree with TRBD2. Germline trimming cut 3 bases from V and 3 bases from J; bases unmatched to any gene: 4. CDR1 and CDR2 from the germline V gene are LNHDA and SQIVND (reference sequence). CDR3 size: 14 residues. The CDR3 is CASSISGGVYEQYF. The CDR3 DNA is TGTGCCAGTAGTATTTCCGGGGGGGTCTACGAGCAGTACTTC.